This T cell receptor (beta chain) was captured in a study of pediatric ulcerative colitis (dated by TCRdb to about 2019). Some background on the complete study: Pancolitis was present in 6 to 8 ulcerative colitis patients and left-sided colitis in two, and histology consistent with ulcerative colitis was found in all of these patients. From roughly 10 newly diagnosed, treatment-naive pediatric ulcerative colitis patients and a handful of non-IBD control children, paired blood and rectal samples were collected. Using the Pediatric Ulcerative Colitis Activity Index, two patients were classed as having mild disease, four as having moderate disease and three as having acute severe colitis.

In its sample, this clone was seen once. Its antigen is not yet known. No per-base quality is available; no much larger clone lies one base away. Ulcerative colitis patients had received no immunosuppressive medication before the diagnostic colonoscopy. A blood sample was drawn at the time of the colonoscopy. The Wizard kit (Promega) was used to extract genomic DNA from both blood and intestinal samples. CDR1 KGHSH and CDR2 LQKENI were looked up in the germline V gene. The CDR3 has 15 amino acids, counting the end cysteine and phenylalanine. Of the read, only the CDR3 DNA is kept; its 45 bases are in frame from base 1. V sheds 2 bases and J sheds 0 bases, leaving 8 bases between their ends. What the work shows at the level of the full study, not this receptor alone: A couple of rectal CDR3 clonotypes were detected in all ulcerative colitis patients and were not detected in any of the controls. Repertoires were derived from total lymphocyte DNA, so rare subsets such as regulatory T cells may have patterns not reflected. Autologous blood-rectal clonal overlap was significantly higher in ulcerative colitis patients than in controls, suggesting increased T cell trafficking to inflamed tissue. The healthy control group was small, consisting of only four individuals. Rectal repertoire features separated controls, mild-moderate and acute severe colitis patients; acute severe colitis showed reduced rectal diversity due to clonal expansions. A couple of patients' blood samples yielded substantially fewer templates for technical reasons and were excluded from blood-rectal overlap analysis.

Using the immunoSEQ TRB Survey service, rearranged CDR3 beta regions were amplified from genomic DNA with multiplex V and J primers. Survey-level sequencing depth of up to 500,000 reads per sample was used to keep depth equal across samples. Libraries were purified, pooled and sequenced on Illumina technology. The authors' pipeline ran thus. Productive clonality, sample overlap, pairwise scatters, CDR3 beta length, V/D/J gene usage and productiveness were assessed with immunoSEQ online tools. Calculated diversity was defined as the number of unique rearrangements divided by total templates times 100, and Shannon and Simpson indices were additionally computed. Z-score normalized data were analyzed by principal component analysis with the R prcomp function and the ggbiplot package. Morisita's index was used to quantify blood-rectal clonal overlap within each subject. TCRdb stores this immuneACCESS table with in-frame sequences only. Part of the clones is absent; in the studies checked, under half of the shortfall reflects unresolved V genes, and no reason is known for the rest. That table gives V, J and clone size, and the DNA gave D and trimming. The sample table records about 64,000 clones; around 85% of these occur just once. The ten top clones hold around 3.5% of the sample.

The V gene is TRBV18 and the J gene is TRBJ2-1, with the D gene too uncertain to name. Sequencing was done on a sample of blood. The clonotype comes from a boy aged 5-17 years with severe ulcerative colitis. For the CDR3, the sequence is CASSPSQPSYNEQFF. The DNA sequence is as follows: TGTGCCAGCTCACCATCACAGCCCTCCTACAATGAGCAGTTCTTC.